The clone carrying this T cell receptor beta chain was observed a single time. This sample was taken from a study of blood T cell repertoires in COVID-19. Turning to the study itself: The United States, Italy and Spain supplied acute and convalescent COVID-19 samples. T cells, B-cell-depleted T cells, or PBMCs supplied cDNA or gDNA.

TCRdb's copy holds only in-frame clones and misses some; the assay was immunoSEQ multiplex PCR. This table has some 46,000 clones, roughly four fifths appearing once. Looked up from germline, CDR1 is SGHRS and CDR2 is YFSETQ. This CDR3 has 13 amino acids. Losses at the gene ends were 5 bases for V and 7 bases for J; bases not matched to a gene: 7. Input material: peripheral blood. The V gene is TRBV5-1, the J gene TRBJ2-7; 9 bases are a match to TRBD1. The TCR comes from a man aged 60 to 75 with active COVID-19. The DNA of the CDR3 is TGCGCCAGCAGTTGGACAGGGGAGGATGAGCAGTACTTC. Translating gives CASSWTGEDEQYF.